This TCR beta chain was observed in a study of identical twins. TCRdb re-analysed the 5' RACE reads in MiXCR, keeping a single row per CDR3 protein. The table lists under 900,000 distinct CDR3 sequences, roughly 20% of them singletons, with around 14% in the top ten. The sample holds a few counts of this clonotype. What it binds is not known. The study's findings and limits: Invariant MAIT and iNKT cells could partly confound zero-insertion analyses.

The same specimen was also included in a second study, on T cells expressing NK-cell markers. That investigation notes: All TCR beta repertoires analysed originated from sorted CD3+CD56+NKG2C+, CD3+CD56+NKG2C- and CD3+CD56-NKG2C+ T cells.

This TCR was recovered from a young woman in good health. Input material: PBMCs.

The CDR3 protein is CASSLKWTGGNTDTQYF. The CDR3 nucleotides read TGTGCCAGCTCACTTAAGTGGACAGGGGGCAACACAGATACGCAGTATTTT. The J gene is TRBJ2-3, the V gene TRBV18, with 11 positions matching TRBD1. Germline V lookup: CDR1 KGHSH, CDR2 LQKENI. V trimming: 4 bases; J trimming: 2 bases; junction bases outside the gene matches: 8. This CDR3 has 17 amino acids.